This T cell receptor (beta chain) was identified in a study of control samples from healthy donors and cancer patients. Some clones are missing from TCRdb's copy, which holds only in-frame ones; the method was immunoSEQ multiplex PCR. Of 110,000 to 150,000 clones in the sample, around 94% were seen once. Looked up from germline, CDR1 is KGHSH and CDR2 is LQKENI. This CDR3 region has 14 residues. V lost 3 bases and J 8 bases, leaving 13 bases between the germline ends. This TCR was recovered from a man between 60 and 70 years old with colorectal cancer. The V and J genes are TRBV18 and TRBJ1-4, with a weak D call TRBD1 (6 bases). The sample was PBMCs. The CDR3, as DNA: TGTGCCAGCTCACCGGCAGGGGTGAGGGAAAAACTGTTTTTT. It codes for CASSPAGVREKLFF.